This T cell receptor (beta chain) was identified during a study of cytomegalovirus exposure and HLA in healthy donors (dated by TCRdb to about 2017). Turning to the overall study: An earlier analysis of approximately 600 of the donors reported approximately 270 Gb of sequence data and roughly 100 million unique TCR beta sequences from 150 million to 200 million T cells. A later genetic analysis took genome-wide SNP genotypes for about 55% of the 666 donors and used that subset as a discovery cohort. A later analysis re-examined previously published TCR beta repertoires from 610 or so donors and added high-resolution HLA genotyping to investigate patterns of TCR occurrence. On average, 235,054 unique TCR beta nucleotide sequences were sequenced per donor among some 420 genotyped donors of the cohort, with 15% to 20% of those sequences being non-productive. To predict cytomegalovirus infection status, the study brought together high-throughput TCR immunosequencing, statistical association of individual TCRs with disease status, and machine learning. An earlier analysis of fewer than 750 of the donors used high-throughput TCR beta sequencing to judge whether each TCR beta V gene segment behaved as functional or pseudogenic. HLA typing included class I and class II loci at four-digit resolution. An early release that covered about 640 HLA-typed donors contained about 290 gigabases of sequencing data and 85 million to 100 million unique TCR sequences. About 5 DR-DQ haplotypes were handled as single units for association and clustering, since linkage in the cohort was strong. Donor age, sex, ethnicity and CMV serostatus were compiled together with the repertoire data. The T cell repertoires of 700 or so subjects were profiled by immunosequencing and related to cytomegalovirus serostatus. Along with the roughly 670-subject first cohort, a separate validation cohort of over a hundred different subjects was used. The later analysis used no new phenotypic data to find candidate immune exposures, relying instead on TCR beta sequences and their occurrence across donors. Of the 300 to 450 genotyped donors, over 80% were placed in the genetic ancestry cluster associated with self-reported Caucasian donors. All discovery cohort repertoires had been generated using a single sequencing platform. The study aimed to test whether signatures of past pathogen exposure could be identified by cataloging public T cell receptors. Typing coverage differed by locus: A, B, C, DRB1 and DQB1 were typed in roughly 620-640 donors, DQA1 in 522, DPA1 in roughly 590, and DPB1 in 450 to 480.

The CDR3 holds 12 amino acids from the cysteine to the phenylalanine. Of the read, only the CDR3 DNA is kept; its 36 bases are in frame from base 1. Between the V and J ends, shortened by 5 bases and 3 bases respectively, the junction contains 7 bases. The germline V gene supplies CDR1 MNHNS and CDR2 SASEGT. In total, just over 650 healthy bone marrow donors made up the cohort. At the time of sampling, all cohort members were nominally healthy, though unrecorded immune exposures were likely present. The donor tested CMV seropositive and was one of the 289 seropositive cohort members. Each donor provided a peripheral blood sample, and peripheral blood mononuclear cells were used for TCR beta sequencing. Genomic DNA was extracted from the blood cell samples with the Qiagen DNeasy Blood Extraction Kit. Library method: the immunoSEQ multiplex PCR assay. For the multiplex PCR, a mixture combining 60 forward primers for TCR Vbeta segments and 13 reverse primers for TCR Jbeta segments was used. The CDR3 region of rearranged TCR beta genes was amplified from genomic DNA by a multiplex PCR assay. The amplified TCR beta libraries were sequenced on the Illumina HiSeq System as 87-base-pair reads. The authors processed their data as follows. In a later analysis, roughly 80 million unique TCR beta chains were counted across the 650 to 700 repertoires, and roughly 11 million of these chains were shared by at least two donors. To remove PCR and sequencing errors, raw reads were error-corrected and collapsed into unique sequences using a nearest-neighbor algorithm that merged closely related sequences. Alignment of CDR3 sequences to IMGT reference sequences was used to assign V, D and J gene segments. Each retained sequence needed at least a six-nucleotide match to both a V gene segment and a J gene segment. Rearrangements were classified as productive when the CDR3 lacked stop codons and remained in frame with V and J, and all other rearrangements were classified as non-productive. CDR3 was defined by IMGT convention, running from the second conserved V-encoded cysteine to the conserved J-encoded phenylalanine. The earlier analysis of about 530 of the donors excluded any sequence lacking an unambiguous match to a single V gene segment. In an earlier analysis of several hundred of the donors, V segments were called functional above 56.7% productive rearrangements and were called segregating when the between-donor standard deviation exceeded 5%. To diagnose cytomegalovirus status from the catalog of TCR beta chain sequences, a statistical classification framework was built. A later analysis assigned V and J genes by comparing TCR nucleotide sequences with IMGT/GENE-DB human TR gene sequences. A later analysis assigned CDR3 sequences and most-parsimonious VDJ recombination scenarios with the TCRdist pipeline. In a later analysis, each TCR beta chain was defined by its CDR3 amino acid sequence together with its V-gene family, and reads lacking a unique V-gene family were excluded. As a way to deal with suspected cross-contamination and a sequencing artifact, a later analysis dropped 500 to 700 nucleotide sequences that were highly shared and had low generation probability. In a later analysis, a clonal expansion index was calculated for each public chain from normalized within-repertoire ranks of inferred template counts. Generation probabilities in a later analysis came from a VDJ recombination model fitted to out-of-frame rearrangements, and those results were checked against IGoR. In a later analysis, hypergeometric tests were used to score TCR-TCR, TCR-HLA and TCR-CMV co-occurrence, with a repertoire-size bias correction applied to TCR pairs. To estimate false discovery rates, a later analysis permuted the HLA or CMV assignments 20 times. A later analysis grouped co-occurring TCRs with DBSCAN, adding TCRdist sequence similarity when clustering within HLA-allele-positive subsets. For co-occurrence clustering, repertoires with fewer than 30,000 or more than 120,000 public chains were excluded, along with roughly 5 repertoires with anomalous nucleotide sharing. TCRdb holds this immuneACCESS table with in-frame rearrangements only. Some clones are missing; in checked studies, unresolved V genes explain under half, and the rest has no known cause. V and J calls and clone size are copied from that table; D and trimming were computed from the DNA. This sample has more than 140,000 clones in its table, and approximately 78% of those were observed once. More than 2.5% of the sample rests with the top ten.

The investigation overall reported the following: This cohort had only TCR beta chains sequenced, and the lack of alpha or paired-chain data limited which features could be detected. Some 15 rarely observed V segments, including chromosome 9 orphons, were excluded from the earlier analysis of a few hundred of the donors because counts were too low. V-gene and J-gene trimming of TCR beta chains was associated with a missense DCLRE1C variant in a later genetic analysis, and the association was replicated in an independent cohort. In a later analysis, TCR association rates were found to vary across HLA loci, with the most associated TCRs seen for DRB1 alleles and the fewest for HLA-C alleles. Cytomegalovirus status was reported to be diagnosed by the classifier with high specificity and sensitivity in both the original and validation cohorts. Sequencing depth was assumed to be roughly uniform across donors in the presence/absence analyses, though that assumption may not hold. Because HLA typing was missing for some donors at each locus, association tests included only the typed subset. The 87-base-pair reads could not distinguish some IMGT-functional V segments, including TRBV6-2 and TRBV6-3, so those segments were excluded. According to the authors, the approach could potentially be generalized to other disease states and immunological phenotypes. When HLA alleles, especially DR and DQ, strongly co-occurred, attributing TCR associations to individual alleles was difficult. In a later analysis, HLA-associated TCR beta chains were found to be more clonally expanded and to have lower generation probabilities than equally common non-associated chains. Immune exposure information for the cohort was limited to CMV serostatus. In a later genetic analysis, fewer N-insertions in productive TCRs were reported among donors in an Asian-associated ancestry cluster than the roughly 700-donor mean. Linkage disequilibrium might explain the correlated functional status among segregating V segments, but an unknown experimental factor could not be ruled out. Broadly in line with IMGT annotations, most TCR beta V segments showed up in productive rearrangements about 87% or about 30% of the time in an earlier analysis of 450 to 600 of the donors. According to a later analysis, most CMV-associated TCR beta chains appeared to be HLA-restricted, and the HLA associations seemed to be driven largely by CMV exposure. A cluster of highly shared sequence variants was judged likely to represent a technical artifact of the sequencing pipeline. In a later analysis, several top co-occurrence clusters were reported to appear linked to parvovirus B19, influenza, CMV and Epstein-Barr virus. A further reported finding was that TCR beta sequences accurately predicted the HLA-A and HLA-B alleles for most subjects in the first cohort. A later analysis associated about 17,000 TCR beta sequences with specific HLA alleles at a false discovery rate of 0.05. In vitro tests confirmed that a few of the cytomegalovirus-associated TCR beta chains recognize cytomegalovirus antigens. Most TCR sequences were observed very rarely across donors, whereas some public TCRs were present in many individuals. The study gave a list of under 200 TCR beta chains associated with cytomegalovirus.

In regard to this clone: Its antigen is unknown. No per-base quality is available; no much larger clone lies one base away.

Sequencing input: PBMCs. The rearrangement combines TRBV6-1 with TRBJ1-2; the D gene is possibly TRBD1, with 6 bases matching. The TCR was taken from a man between 18 and 35 years old in good health and CMV-seropositive. For the CDR3, the sequence is CASSRQDYGYTF. The sequenced DNA is TGTGCCAGCAGTCGACAGGACTATGGCTACACCTTC.